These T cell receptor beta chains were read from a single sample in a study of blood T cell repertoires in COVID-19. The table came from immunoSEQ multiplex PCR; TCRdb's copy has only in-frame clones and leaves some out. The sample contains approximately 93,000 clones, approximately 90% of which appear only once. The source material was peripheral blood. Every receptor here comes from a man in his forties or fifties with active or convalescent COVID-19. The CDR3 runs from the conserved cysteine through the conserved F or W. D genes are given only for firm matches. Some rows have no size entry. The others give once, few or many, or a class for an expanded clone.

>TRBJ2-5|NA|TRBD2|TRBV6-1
CASSDGLAVETQYF
TGTGCCAGCAGTGATGGACTAGCCGTGGAGACCCAGTACTTC
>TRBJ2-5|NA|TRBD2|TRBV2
CASAPGLAGATQYF
TGTGCCAGCGCCCCCGGACTAGCGGGGGCGACCCAGTACTTC
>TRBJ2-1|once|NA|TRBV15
CATSPDWAYNEQFF
TGTGCCACCAGCCCGGACTGGGCTTACAATGAGCAGTTCTTC
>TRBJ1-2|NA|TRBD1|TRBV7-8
CASSLVPTGGEVNGYTF
TGTGCCAGCAGCTTAGTCCCGACAGGGGGCGAAGTCAATGGCTACACCTTC
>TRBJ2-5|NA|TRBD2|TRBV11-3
CASSARLAGGLGQETQYF
TGTGCCAGCAGCGCCCGACTAGCGGGGGGGTTGGGGCAAGAGACCCAGTACTTC
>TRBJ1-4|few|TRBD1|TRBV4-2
CASSHVGTGGGKLFF
TGTGCCAGCAGCCATGTCGGGACAGGGGGAGGAAAACTGTTTTTT
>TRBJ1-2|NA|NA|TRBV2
CASTPSRNYGYTF
TGTGCCAGCACCCCAAGTAGAAACTATGGCTACACCTTC
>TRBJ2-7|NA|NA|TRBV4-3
CASSHYRQDSYEQYF
TGCGCCAGCAGCCATTATAGACAGGACTCCTACGAGCAGTACTTC
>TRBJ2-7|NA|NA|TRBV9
CASSVDMALGYEQYF
TGTGCCAGCAGCGTAGATATGGCCCTAGGTTACGAGCAGTACTTC
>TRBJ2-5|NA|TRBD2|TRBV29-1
CSVERTSPSQETQYF
TGCAGCGTTGAAAGGACTAGTCCGTCCCAAGAGACCCAGTACTTC
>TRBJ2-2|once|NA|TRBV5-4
CASSLQGVTGELFF
TGTGCCAGCAGCTTGCAAGGGGTCACCGGGGAGCTGTTTTTT
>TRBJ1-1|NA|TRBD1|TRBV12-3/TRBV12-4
CASNRQGSEAFF
TGTGCCAGCAACCGACAGGGTTCTGAAGCTTTCTTT
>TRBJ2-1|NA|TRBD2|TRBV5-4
CASSFGGAGEQFF
TGTGCCAGCAGCTTCGGGGGGGCGGGTGAGCAGTTCTTC
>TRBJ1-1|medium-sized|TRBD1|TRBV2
CASSGRTGGTMNTEAFF
TGTGCCAGCAGCGGACGGACAGGGGGCACGATGAACACTGAAGCTTTCTTT
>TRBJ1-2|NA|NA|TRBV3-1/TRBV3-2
CASSQLRGHNYGYTF
TGTGCCAGCAGCCAATTAAGGGGACATAACTATGGCTACACCTTC
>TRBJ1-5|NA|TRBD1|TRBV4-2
CASSQERTGGGGQPQHF
TGTGCCAGCAGCCAAGAACGGACAGGGGGCGGAGGTCAGCCCCAGCATTTT
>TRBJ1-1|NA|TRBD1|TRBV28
CASTTGTGGFADTEAFF
TGTGCCAGCACTACCGGGACAGGTGGTTTTGCGGACACTGAAGCTTTCTTT
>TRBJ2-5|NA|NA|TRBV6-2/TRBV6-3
CASSWAGETQYF
TGTGCCAGCAGCTGGGCCGGTGAGACCCAGTACTTC
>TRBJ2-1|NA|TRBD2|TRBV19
CASKVPAGGYNEQFF
TGTGCCAGTAAGGTACCAGCGGGAGGGTACAATGAGCAGTTCTTC
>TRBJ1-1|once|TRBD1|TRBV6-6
CASSYRDSPGAFF
TGTGCCAGCAGTTACCGGGACAGCCCTGGGGCTTTCTTT
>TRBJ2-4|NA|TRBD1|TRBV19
CASSIVWDRGPKNIQYF
TGTGCCAGTAGTATTGTCTGGGACAGGGGCCCCAAAAACATTCAGTACTTC
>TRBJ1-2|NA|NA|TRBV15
CATSSEEGYYGYTF
TGTGCCACCAGCAGTGAGGAGGGCTACTATGGCTACACCTTC
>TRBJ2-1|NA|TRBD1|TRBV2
CASSTGQGLEQFF
TGTGCCAGCAGCACGGGACAGGGCCTTGAGCAGTTCTTC
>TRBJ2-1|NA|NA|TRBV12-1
CASRTIAGGLDEQFF
TGTGCCAGCAGGACCATAGCGGGAGGGTTAGATGAGCAGTTCTTC
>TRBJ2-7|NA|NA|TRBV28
CASSLGQLPEQYF
TGTGCCAGCAGTTTAGGACAGCTGCCGGAGCAGTACTTC
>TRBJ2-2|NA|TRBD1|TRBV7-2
CASSFDTGGNTGELFF
TGTGCCAGCAGCTTCGACACAGGGGGGAACACCGGGGAGCTGTTTTTT
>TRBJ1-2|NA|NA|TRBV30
CAWSGAAGYGYTF
TGTGCCTGGAGTGGGGCTGCGGGCTATGGCTACACCTTC
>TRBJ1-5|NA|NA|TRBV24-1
CATSDFGRDKNQPQHF
TGTGCCACCAGTGATTTCGGGAGAGATAAGAATCAGCCCCAGCATTTT
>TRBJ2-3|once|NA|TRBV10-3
CAISLTGSGDTQYF
TGTGCCATCAGTTTAACAGGGTCGGGAGATACGCAGTATTTT
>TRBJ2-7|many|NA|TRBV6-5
CASSYGGNLYEQYF
TGTGCCAGCAGTTACGGGGGGAATCTCTACGAGCAGTACTTC
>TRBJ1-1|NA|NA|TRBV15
CATSRDWGPEAFF
TGTGCCACCAGCAGAGATTGGGGCCCTGAAGCTTTCTTT
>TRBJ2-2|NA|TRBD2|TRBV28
CASRGLVGELFF
TGTGCCAGCCGAGGACTAGTCGGGGAGCTGTTTTTT
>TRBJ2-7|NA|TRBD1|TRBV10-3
CAISGTGGKSYEQYF
TGTGCCATCAGTGGGACAGGGGGGAAATCCTACGAGCAGTACTTC
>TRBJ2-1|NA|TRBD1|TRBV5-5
CASSWTGGFNEQFF
TGTGCCAGCAGCTGGACAGGGGGCTTCAATGAGCAGTTCTTC